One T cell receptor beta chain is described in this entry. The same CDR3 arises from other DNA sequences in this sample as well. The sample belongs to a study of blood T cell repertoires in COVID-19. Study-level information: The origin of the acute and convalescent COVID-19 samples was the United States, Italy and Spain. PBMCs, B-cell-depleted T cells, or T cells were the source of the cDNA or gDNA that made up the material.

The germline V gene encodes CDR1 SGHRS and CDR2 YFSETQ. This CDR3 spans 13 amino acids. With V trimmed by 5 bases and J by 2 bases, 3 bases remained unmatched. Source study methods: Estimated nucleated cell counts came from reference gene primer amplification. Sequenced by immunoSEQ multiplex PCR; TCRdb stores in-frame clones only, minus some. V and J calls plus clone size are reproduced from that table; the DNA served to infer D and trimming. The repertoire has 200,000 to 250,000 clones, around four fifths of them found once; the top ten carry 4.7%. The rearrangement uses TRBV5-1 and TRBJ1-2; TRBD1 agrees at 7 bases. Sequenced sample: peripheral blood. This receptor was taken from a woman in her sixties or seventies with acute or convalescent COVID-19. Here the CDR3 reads CASRRDSNYGYTF. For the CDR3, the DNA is TGCGCCAGCAGAAGGGACAGCAACTATGGCTACACCTTC.